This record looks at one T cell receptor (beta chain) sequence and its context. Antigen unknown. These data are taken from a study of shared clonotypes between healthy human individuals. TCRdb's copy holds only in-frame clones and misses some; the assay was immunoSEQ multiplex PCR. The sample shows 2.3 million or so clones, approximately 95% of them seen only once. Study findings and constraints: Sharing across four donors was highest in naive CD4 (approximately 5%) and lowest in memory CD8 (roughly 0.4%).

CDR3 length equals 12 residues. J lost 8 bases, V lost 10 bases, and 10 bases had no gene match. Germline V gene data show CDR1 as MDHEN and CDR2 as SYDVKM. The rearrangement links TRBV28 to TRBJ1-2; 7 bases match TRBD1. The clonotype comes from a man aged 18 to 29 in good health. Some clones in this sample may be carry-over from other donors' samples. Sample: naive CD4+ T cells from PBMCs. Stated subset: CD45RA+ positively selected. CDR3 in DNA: TGTGCCACCCAGGACAGGACCGGGGGCTACACCTTC. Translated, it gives CATQDRTGGYTF.